The sequence of this TCR beta chain was determined in a study of blood T cell repertoires in COVID-19. Study-level information: From the United States, Italy and Spain came samples of acute and convalescent COVID-19. T cells, B-cell-depleted T cells, or PBMCs provided the cDNA or gDNA that served as material.

The CDR3 sequence is 16 residues long. With V trimmed by 3 bases and J by 9 bases, 9 bases remained unmatched. Germline-derived CDR1 and CDR2 are LGHDT and YNNKEL (reference sequence). In the source study's methods: Estimated nucleated cell counts came from reference gene primer amplification. Repertoires were generated with immunoSEQ multiplex PCR, while TCRdb's copy carries only in-frame clones and drops some. That table furnishes V, J and clone size, whereas the DNA furnished D and trimming. Here the sample spans fewer than 130,000 clones, 69% being singletons. The sequenced sample consisted of peripheral blood. The chain couples TRBV3-1 (or the pseudogene TRBV3-2) to TRBJ2-1; 12 bases are a match to TRBD2. The receptor's source is an elderly man with acute or convalescent COVID-19. The CDR3 DNA sequence: TGTGCCAGCAGCCACCGACGGACTAGCGGGATAGGTGAGCAGTTCTTC. Protein: CASSHRRTSGIGEQFF.